Below are 25 T cell receptor beta chains sequenced from a single sample in a study of cytomegalovirus exposure and HLA in healthy donors. The PCR made use of 60 Vbeta and 13 Jbeta primers. Profiling relied on immunoSEQ multiplex PCR, and the TCRdb table lists in-frame clones only, not all of them. The sample contains over 150,000 clones, over 75% of which appear only once. Sequencing input: PBMCs. Receptor source: a woman in her 40s in good health and CMV-seropositive.

This chain links TRBV14 with TRBJ2-1; 8 positions agree with TRBD1. The V and J ends lost 2 bases and 7 bases, in that order; junction bases with no gene match: 10. The germline V gene has CDR1 SGHDN and CDR2 FVKESK. The CDR3 totals 16 residues. Here the CDR3 reads CASSQRTGSVSNEQFF. CDR3 nucleotides: TGTGCCAGCAGCCAACGGACAGGGAGCGTGAGTAATGAGCAGTTCTTC.

The chain joins TRBV18 to TRBJ1-1; tentative D call: TRBD1 (6 bases). Germline V gene lookup returns CDR1 KGHSH and CDR2 LQKENI. The CDR3 runs 13 residues. Deletions cut 4 bases from V and 6 bases from J, with 12 bases between. Here the CDR3 DNA reads TGTGCCAGCTCACTCAGGGGTCCGTCTGAAGCTTTCTTT. Residues: CASSLRGPSEAFF. Using reference TRBV18 and TRBJ1-1 for the parts outside the CDR3, the full variable domain is NAGVMQNPRHLVRRRGQEARLRCSPMKGHSHVYWYRQLPEEGLKFMVYLQKENIIDESGMPKERFSAEFPKEGPSILRIQQVVRGDSAAYFCASSLRGPSEAFFGQGTRLTVV.

This rearrangement joins TRBV18 to TRBJ1-1; TRBD1 matches 7 bases. The CDR3 is 14 amino acids. CDR1 is KGHSH and CDR2 is LQKENI in the germline V gene. V lost 4 bases, J lost 6 bases, and 8 bases stayed unmatched. The CDR3 DNA is TGTGCCAGCTCACTAAACAGGGGAAACCCTGAAGCTTTCTTT. It translates to CASSLNRGNPEAFF.

V gene TRBV18 combines with J gene TRBJ1-5; D is perhaps TRBD1 (5 bases). The V gene's germline CDR1 is KGHSH and CDR2 LQKENI. V was cut by 5 bases and J by 4 bases, with 15 bases left in between. The CDR3 length is 15 residues. CDR3 loop: CASSSLQGTNQPQHF. CDR3 coding DNA: TGTGCCAGCTCATCTTTGCAGGGAACAAATCAGCCCCAGCATTTT.

The chain joins TRBV7-9 to TRBJ1-1, with 8 bases that match TRBD1. This CDR3 spans 14 amino acids. V lost 6 bases and J lost 4; bases outside the gene matches: 7. Germline CDR1 reads SEHNR; CDR2 reads FQNEAQ (reference sequence). The CDR3 protein is CASSRQGPATEAFF. The DNA of the CDR3 is TGTGCCAGCAGTCGACAGGGGCCGGCCACTGAAGCTTTCTTT. Full variable domain (missing parts from reference TRBV7-9 and TRBJ1-1): DTGVSQNPRHKITKRGQNVTFRCDPISEHNRLYWYRQTLGQGPEFLTYFQNEAQLEKSRLLSDRFSAERPKGSFSTLEIQRTEQGDSAMYLCASSRQGPATEAFFGQGTRLTVV.

The V gene is TRBV18, the J gene TRBJ1-5, with no clear D. Trimming removed 4 bases from V and 0 bases from J, with 13 bases in between. Germline V gene data show CDR1 as KGHSH and CDR2 as LQKENI. This CDR3 region has 16 residues. CDR3 loop: CASSRTMGDSNQPQHF. The DNA of the CDR3 is TGTGCCAGCTCACGGACGATGGGAGATAGCAATCAGCCCCAGCATTTT.

This clone was seen repeatedly, ten times or more. The V gene is TRBV19, the J gene TRBJ1-1, with D maybe TRBD1 (6 bases). This CDR3 is 13 amino acids long. Germline V gene data show CDR1 as LNHDA and CDR2 as SQIVND (reference sequence). V lost 2 bases, J lost 4 bases, and 8 bases lay in between. CDR3 coding DNA: TGTGCCAGTAGTATAAGGGGGAGCACTGAAGCTTTCTTT. This encodes CASSIRGSTEAFF.

V is TRBV5-1 and J is TRBJ1-1; 10 bases are shared with TRBD1. CDR3 length: 15 amino acids. The junction had 8 bases not matched to a gene; V was cut back by 4 bases and J by 5 bases. Germline V CDR1 and CDR2: SGHRS, YFSETQ. For the CDR3, the DNA is TGCGCCAGCAGCCCCAGACAGGGGGCGGTTACTGAAGCTTTCTTT. Protein sequence: CASSPRQGAVTEAFF.

The CDR3 DNA reads as TGTGCCAGCCAAGCCCTAGCGGGGAGCAATGAGCAGTTCTTC. Translation: CASQALAGSNEQFF. This chain connects TRBV27 to TRBJ2-1, with 9 bases aligning to TRBD2. The J segment lost 6 bases and the V segment lost 8 bases, leaving 8 bases of the junction unmatched. This CDR3 is 14 amino acids long. Germline CDR1 is MNHEY and CDR2 is SMNVEV (reference sequence).

The chain has TRBV6-1 and TRBJ2-5; a weak D match, TRBD1 (6 bases). The CDR3 contains 14 residues. Germline CDR1 reads MNHNS; CDR2 reads SASEGT. The V end was cut by 3 bases, the J end by 6 bases, with 14 bases between. Here the CDR3 reads CASSEGAVGKTQYF. CDR3 DNA: TGTGCCAGCAGTGAGGGGGCCGTAGGAAAGACCCAGTACTTC.

For the CDR3, the DNA is TGTGCCAGCAGTTTCGGACAGGGACTTAATTCACCCCTCCACTTT. Translating it yields CASSFGQGLNSPLHF. The V call is TRBV27, the J call TRBJ1-6; 8 positions match TRBD1. This CDR3 contains 15 residues. V lost 3 bases and J lost 6; bases outside the gene matches: 4. Germline CDR1 and CDR2: MNHEY and SMNVEV (reference sequence).

This clone was observed once. The rearrangement links TRBV4-2 to TRBJ2-6; 9 bases map to TRBD1. Losses at the gene ends were 2 bases for V and 3 bases for J; bases not matched to a gene: 5. This CDR3 has 17 amino acids. Per germline, CDR1 LGHNA and CDR2 YNFKEQ. Here the CDR3 reads CASSQKQGAIGANVLTF. CDR3 sequence (DNA): TGTGCCAGCAGCCAAAAACAGGGGGCCATTGGGGCCAACGTCCTGACTTTC.

V is TRBV5-1 and J is TRBJ1-4, with TRBD1 as a possible D gene (6 bases). The CDR3 length is 14 residues. The germline V gene has CDR1 SGHRS and CDR2 YFSETQ. Trimming removed 0 bases at V and 6 bases at J, with 9 bases between. The chain's CDR3 is CASSLGGGYEKLFF. CDR3 coding DNA: TGCGCCAGCAGCTTGGGTGGGGGCTATGAAAAACTGTTTTTT. The whole variable domain, remainder taken from reference TRBV5-1 and TRBJ1-4, is KAGVTQTPRYLIKTRGQQVTLSCSPISGHRSVSWYQQTPGQGLQFLFEYFSETQRNKGNFPGRFSGRQFSNSRSEMNVSTLELGDSALYLCASSLGGGYEKLFFGSGTQLSVL.

The chain combines TRBV2 with TRBJ1-1, with unresolved D. CDR3 length: 16 amino acids. Germline values: CDR1 SNHLY, CDR2 FYNNEI. V lost 2 bases and J 0 bases, leaving 13 bases between the germline ends. The CDR3 spells CASSESLTPMNTEAFF. CDR3 nucleotides: TGTGCCAGCAGTGAAAGCTTGACACCGATGAACACTGAAGCTTTCTTT. Variable domain in full (rest from reference TRBV2 and TRBJ1-1): EPEVTQTPSHQVTQMGQEVILRCVPISNHLYFYWYRQILGQKVEFLVSFYNNEISEKSEIFDDQFSVERPDGSNFTLKIRSTKLEDSAMYFCASSESLTPMNTEAFFGQGTRLTVV.

V is TRBV5-5 and J is TRBJ2-7, with D possibly TRBD2 on 7 matching bases. Between the trimmed V and J ends, which lost 4 bases and 0 bases, there was a span of 20 bases. The germline V gene has CDR1 SGHKS and CDR2 YYEKEE (reference sequence). The CDR3 spans 17 residues. CDR3 sequence: CASSLRGGGANSYEQYF. The CDR3, as DNA: TGTGCCAGCAGCCTGAGGGGGGGAGGGGCAAACTCCTACGAGCAGTACTTC.

In nucleotides, the CDR3 is TGTGCCAGCTCACCAACCGGGACAGAAGCTTTCTTT. Encoded protein: CASSPTGTEAFF. The chain joins TRBV18 to TRBJ1-1; possibly TRBD1 for D (6 bases). Germline V gene data show CDR1 as KGHSH and CDR2 as LQKENI. This CDR3 comprises 12 residues. The V gene lost 2 bases and the J gene lost 8 bases, with 9 bases spanning the gap.

The chain employs TRBV30 and TRBJ2-5, with D tentatively TRBD1 (7 bases). The CDR3 has 16 residues. Trimming took 3 bases from V and 4 from J, leaving 21 bases between them. In germline, CDR1 is GTSNPN, CDR2 SVGIG (reference sequence). CDR3 amino acids: CAWREGAELLSETQYF. Here the CDR3 DNA reads TGTGCCTGGAGGGAGGGGGCAGAGTTATTATCAGAGACCCAGTACTTC.

The V gene is TRBV5-1, the J gene TRBJ2-2, with D perhaps TRBD2 (6 bases). Per the germline V gene, CDR1 is SGHRS and CDR2 is YFSETQ. V lost 2 bases and J 1 base, leaving 21 bases between the germline ends. The CDR3 is 19 residues long. For the CDR3, the DNA is TGCGCCAGCAGCTTCAGTCTAGCGAGCATAACGAAGAACACCGGGGAGCTGTTTTTT. It codes for CASSFSLASITKNTGELFF.

This clone occurred once. The V call is TRBV19, the J call TRBJ2-1; 8 nucleotides line up with TRBD2. The CDR3 length is 14 residues. Germline CDR1 and CDR2: LNHDA and SQIVND (reference sequence). Germline trimming cut 3 bases from V and 6 bases from J; bases unmatched to any gene: 4. The CDR3 loop reads CASSMVRGGNEQFF. The CDR3 bases are TGTGCCAGTAGTATGGTCCGGGGGGGCAATGAGCAGTTCTTC. Full variable domain (outside the CDR3, taken from reference TRBV19 and TRBJ2-1): DGGITQSPKYLFRKEGQNVTLSCEQNLNHDAMYWYRQDPGQGLRLIYYSQIVNDFQKGDIAEGYSVSREKKESFPLTVTSAQKNPTAFYLCASSMVRGGNEQFFGPGTRLTVL.

This chain joins TRBV27 and TRBJ1-5; D is perhaps TRBD1 (5 bases). The CDR3 has 15 residues. From germline, CDR1 is MNHEY and CDR2 SMNVEV (reference sequence). V gave up 6 bases and J gave up 6 bases, with 18 bases separating them. The CDR3 here is CASSKEGVSSQPQHF. In DNA, the CDR3 is TGTGCCAGCAGCAAGGAAGGGGTCTCAAGTCAGCCCCAGCATTTT.

The CDR3 DNA reads TGTGCCAGCAGACGGGACATTGCTAACTATGGCTACACCTTC. Translation gives CASRRDIANYGYTF. The chain joins TRBV6-1 to TRBJ1-2; tentatively, D is TRBD1 (6 bases). The CDR3 spans 14 residues. The germline gives CDR1 MNHNS, CDR2 SASEGT. V was cut by 6 bases and J by 0 bases, with 11 bases left in between.

This chain uses TRBV6-5 with TRBJ2-7, with TRBD1 identical over 7 bases. J gave up 2 bases and V 7 bases, and 8 bases lay outside the gene matches. The CDR3 is made up of 14 amino acids. From germline, CDR1 is MNHEY and CDR2 SVGAGI. CDR3: CASNRDSSAYEQYF. DNA for the CDR3: TGTGCCAGCAACCGGGACAGTTCTGCCTACGAGCAGTACTTC.

V and J are TRBV12-5 and TRBJ2-5; D is undetermined. The CDR3 has 13 amino acids. V lost 8 bases, J lost 5 bases, and 15 bases lay in between. CDR1 and CDR2 from the germline V gene are LGHNT and FRNRAP. The CDR3 reads CASPGKPQETQYF. Written as DNA, the CDR3 is TGTGCTAGTCCAGGAAAACCCCAGGAGACCCAGTACTTC.

A single count supports this clone. Compared with germline, one end of the junction differs, possibly owing to a read error. The chain links TRBV7-3 to TRBJ2-3, with 8 bases fitting TRBD2. The CDR3 loop spans 13 amino acids. Germline-derived CDR1 and CDR2 are SGHTA and FQGTGA. The CDR3 nucleotides read TGTGCCAGCAGCCTAACTAGCGGAGATACGCAGTATTTT. Protein: CASSLTSGDTQYF.

To note about this clone: The junction departs from the called germline gene at one end, perhaps through a read error. This chain joins TRBV29-1 and TRBJ2-3; 8 positions agree with TRBD2. Germline CDR1 reads SQVTM; CDR2 reads ANQGSEA. This CDR3 has 14 residues. The CDR3 nucleotides read TGCAGCGCGATTAGCGGGAATAAACCAGATGCGCAGTATTTT. Its translation is CSAISGNKPDAQYF.